This T cell receptor beta chain was sequenced in a study of blood T cell repertoires in COVID-19. Study in general: The analysed material was cDNA or gDNA that came from T cells, B-cell-depleted T cells, or PBMCs.

Germline CDR1 and CDR2: MNHEY and SVGEGT. V lost 2 bases and J lost 1, with 9 bases in between. This CDR3 region has 15 residues. TCRdb's table, derived via immunoSEQ multiplex PCR, lists solely in-frame clones and lacks some. The table lists 60,000 to 70,000 clones, 65% to 90% of them singletons, with 20% to 25% in the top ten. Sequenced input: peripheral blood. The clonotype was recovered from a man in his forties or fifties with acute or convalescent COVID-19. The chain uses TRBV6-2 or TRBV6-3 and TRBJ1-5; D ambiguous. In nucleotides, the CDR3 is TGTGCCAGCAGTTACCGGGGTTGGAGCAATCAGCCCCAGCATTTT. This gives the protein CASSYRGWSNQPQHF.